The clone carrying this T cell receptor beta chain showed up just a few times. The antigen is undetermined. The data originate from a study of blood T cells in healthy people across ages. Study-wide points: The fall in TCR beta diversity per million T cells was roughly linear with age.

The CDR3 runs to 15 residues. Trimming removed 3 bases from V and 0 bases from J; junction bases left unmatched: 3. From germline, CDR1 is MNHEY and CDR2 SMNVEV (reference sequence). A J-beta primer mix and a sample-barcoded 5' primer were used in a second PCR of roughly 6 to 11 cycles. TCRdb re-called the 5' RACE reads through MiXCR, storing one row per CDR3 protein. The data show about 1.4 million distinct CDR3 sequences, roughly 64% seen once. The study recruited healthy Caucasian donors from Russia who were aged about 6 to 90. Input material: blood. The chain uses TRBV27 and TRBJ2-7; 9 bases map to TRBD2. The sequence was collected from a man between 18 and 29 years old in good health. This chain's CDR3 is CASSFRAGGSYEQYF. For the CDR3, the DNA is TGTGCCAGCAGTTTTCGAGCGGGGGGCTCCTACGAGCAGTACTTC.